This T cell receptor (beta chain) was observed in a study of OX40 agonist ivuxolimab in advanced cancers. Assay: immunoSEQ multiplex PCR; the TCRdb copy retains only in-frame clones and omits some. The table lists some 35,000 clones, around 80% of them singletons. The CDR3 is 15 residues long. Germline CDR1 SGHRS, CDR2 YFSETQ. The V and J ends lost 3 bases and 1 base respectively, with 10 bases between them. The receptor comes from an adult with an advanced solid tumor such as melanoma, head and neck, liver or kidney cancer. Material: CD4+ or CD8+ T cells sorted from blood, obtained in a trial of the OX40 agonist ivuxolimab. This sequence joins TRBV5-1 and TRBJ2-2, with D perhaps TRBD2 (6 bases). Here the CDR3 reads CASSSTGVNTGELFF. CDR3 in DNA: TGCGCCAGCAGCTCGACGGGGGTGAACACCGGGGAGCTGTTTTTT.